This T cell receptor (beta chain) emerged from a study of T cell responses to AZD1222 COVID-19 vaccine. Study outcomes and limitations: Baseline seropositivity occurred in only a handful of AZD1222 recipients. Receipt of two AZD1222 doses was followed by a rise in Spike-specific TCR breadth and depth. CD4 TCRs associated with vaccination spanned spike, dominating at 160-218 and 743-854. Nearly half of unique spike-specific TCRs reportedly avoided B.1.351 and B.1.1.7 mutated regions.

Here immunoSEQ multiplex PCR was the method, and the copy in TCRdb shows in-frame clones only, minus some. The sample records about 120,000 clones, approximately 88% being singletons. The CDR3 is 17 residues long. With 3 bases clipped from V and 1 base from J, the junction kept 10 bases outside the gene matches. The germline V gene encodes CDR1 LGHNA and CDR2 YNFKEQ. On this clone itself: Its specificity is unknown.

The chain couples TRBV4-2 to TRBJ2-7; 9 bases are shared with TRBD2. This specimen consisted of peripheral blood, obtained on day 0 of AZD1222 vaccination. The clonotype was recovered from an adult in good health. The CDR3 region has the DNA TGTGCCAGCAGCCATCAAGGCGGGGGGGCAGTATCCTACGAGCAGTACTTC. Translation gives CASSHQGGGAVSYEQYF.